One TCR beta chain is described in this entry. Its antigen is unidentified. CDR1 and CDR2 from the germline V gene are MNHNS and SASEGT. Trimming shortened V by 4 bases and J by 6 bases, and 13 bases separated the two germline ends. This CDR3 is 14 amino acids long. This sample is drawn from a study of early T cells in non-severe SARS-CoV-2 infection. Looking at the study overall: Sequenced material consisted of bulk RNA (from unsorted whole blood), and chains were unpaired.

In the library, individual cDNA molecules carried attached unique molecular identifiers. TCRdb itself ran the 5' RACE reads through MiXCR, one entry per CDR3 protein. Among some 80,000 distinct CDR3 sequences listed, about an eighth were seen once. Regarding the study as a whole: The matching step, a VDJdb search, favored anti-spike CD8 responses and missed private and CD4 specificities.

V gene TRBV6-1 combines with J gene TRBJ1-3; the D is unclear. The origin of this receptor is an adult who was a healthcare worker with PCR-confirmed SARS-CoV-2 infection or an uninfected control (not recorded which). The sequencing sample was made of whole blood. The CDR3 nucleotides are TGTGCCAGCAGTGCGCGGGAACTCGTAAACACCATATATTTT. Amino acid sequence: CASSARELVNTIYF.